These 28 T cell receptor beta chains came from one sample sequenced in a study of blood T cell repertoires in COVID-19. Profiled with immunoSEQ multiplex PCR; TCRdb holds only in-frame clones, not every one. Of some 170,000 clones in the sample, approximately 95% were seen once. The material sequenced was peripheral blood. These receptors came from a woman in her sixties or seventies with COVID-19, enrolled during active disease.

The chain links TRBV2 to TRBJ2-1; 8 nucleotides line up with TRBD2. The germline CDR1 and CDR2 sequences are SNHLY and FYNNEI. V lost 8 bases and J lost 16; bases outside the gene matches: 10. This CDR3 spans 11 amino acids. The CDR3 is CASGLAPNEFF. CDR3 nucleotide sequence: TGTGCCAGCGGACTAGCCCCAAATGAATTCTTC.

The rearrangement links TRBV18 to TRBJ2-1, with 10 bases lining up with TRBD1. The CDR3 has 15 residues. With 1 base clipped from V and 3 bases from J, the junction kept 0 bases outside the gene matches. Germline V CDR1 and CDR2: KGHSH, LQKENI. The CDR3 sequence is CASSPRTGGYNEQFF. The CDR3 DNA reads TGTGCCAGCTCACCACGGACAGGGGGCTACAATGAGCAGTTCTTC.

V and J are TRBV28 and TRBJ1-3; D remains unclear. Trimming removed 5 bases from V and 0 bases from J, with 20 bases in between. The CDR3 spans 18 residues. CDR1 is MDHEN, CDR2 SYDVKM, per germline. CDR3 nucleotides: TGTGCCAGCAGTCCCTCGGCCGGGGATGGGAGCTCTGGAAACACCATATATTTT. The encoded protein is CASSPSAGDGSSGNTIYF.

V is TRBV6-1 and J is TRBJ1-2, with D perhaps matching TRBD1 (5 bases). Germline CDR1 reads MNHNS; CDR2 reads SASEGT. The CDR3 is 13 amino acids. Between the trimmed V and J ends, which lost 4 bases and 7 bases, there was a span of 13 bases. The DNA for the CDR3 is TGTGCCAGCAGTGTGCAGGGCTCGGTTGGCTACACCTTC. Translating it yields CASSVQGSVGYTF.

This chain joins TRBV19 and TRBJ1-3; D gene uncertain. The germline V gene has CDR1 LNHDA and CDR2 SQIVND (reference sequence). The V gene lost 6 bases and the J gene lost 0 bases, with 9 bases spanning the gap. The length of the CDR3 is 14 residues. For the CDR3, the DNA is TGTGCCAGTAGCGGACTATCCTCTGGAAACACCATATATTTT. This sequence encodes CASSGLSSGNTIYF.

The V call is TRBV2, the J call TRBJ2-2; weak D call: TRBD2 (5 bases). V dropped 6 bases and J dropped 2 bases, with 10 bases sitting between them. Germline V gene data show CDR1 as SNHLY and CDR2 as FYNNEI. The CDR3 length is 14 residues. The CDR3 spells CASSGNLNTGELFF. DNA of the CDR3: TGTGCCAGCAGCGGGAACTTAAACACCGGGGAGCTGTTTTTT.

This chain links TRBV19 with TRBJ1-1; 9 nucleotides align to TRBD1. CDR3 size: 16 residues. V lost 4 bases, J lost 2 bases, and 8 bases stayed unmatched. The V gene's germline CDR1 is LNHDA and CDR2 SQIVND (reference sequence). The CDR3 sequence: CASSTWGTGLNTEAFF. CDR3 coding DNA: TGTGCCAGTAGTACCTGGGGGACAGGGCTTAACACTGAAGCTTTCTTT.

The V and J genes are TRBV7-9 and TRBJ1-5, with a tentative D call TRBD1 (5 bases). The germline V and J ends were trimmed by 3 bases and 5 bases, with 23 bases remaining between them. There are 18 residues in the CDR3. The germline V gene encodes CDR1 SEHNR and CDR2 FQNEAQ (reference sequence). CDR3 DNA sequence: TGTGCCAGCAGCTTCGGGACTAACGCACACTTGGGCGATCAGCCCCAGCATTTT. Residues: CASSFGTNAHLGDQPQHF.

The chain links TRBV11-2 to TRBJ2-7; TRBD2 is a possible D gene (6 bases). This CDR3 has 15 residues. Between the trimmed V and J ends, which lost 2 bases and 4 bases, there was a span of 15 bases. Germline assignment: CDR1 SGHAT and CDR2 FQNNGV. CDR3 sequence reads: CASSLQVGRGYEQYF. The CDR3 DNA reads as TGTGCCAGCAGCTTACAAGTGGGTCGGGGGTACGAGCAGTACTTC.

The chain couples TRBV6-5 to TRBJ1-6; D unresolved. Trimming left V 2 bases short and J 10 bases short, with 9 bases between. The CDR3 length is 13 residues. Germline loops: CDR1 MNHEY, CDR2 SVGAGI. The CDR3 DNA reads TGTGCCAGCAGTTACGACGAGGGATCACCCCTCCACTTT. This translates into CASSYDEGSPLHF.

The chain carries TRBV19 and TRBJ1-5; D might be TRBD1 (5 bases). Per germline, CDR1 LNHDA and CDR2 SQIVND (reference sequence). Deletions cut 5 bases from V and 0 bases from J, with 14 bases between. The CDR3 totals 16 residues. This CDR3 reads CASSPLGGSSNQPQHF. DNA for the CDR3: TGTGCCAGTAGTCCCCTCGGGGGGTCTAGCAATCAGCCCCAGCATTTT.

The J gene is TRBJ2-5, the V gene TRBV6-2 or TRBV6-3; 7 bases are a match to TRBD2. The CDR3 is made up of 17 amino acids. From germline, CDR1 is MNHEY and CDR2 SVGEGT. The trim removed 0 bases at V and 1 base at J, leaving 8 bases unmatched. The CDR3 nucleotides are TGTGCCAGCAGTTACTCTGTTCAGCGGGGCCGCCAAGAGACCCAGTACTTC. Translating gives CASSYSVQRGRQETQYF.

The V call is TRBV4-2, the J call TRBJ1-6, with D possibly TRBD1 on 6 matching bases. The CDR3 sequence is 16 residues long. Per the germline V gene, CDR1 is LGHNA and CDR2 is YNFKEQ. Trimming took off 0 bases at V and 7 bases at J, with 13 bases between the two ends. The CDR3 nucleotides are TGTGCCAGCAGCCAAGACTCGGACAGTAGAAATTCACCCCTCCACTTT. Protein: CASSQDSDSRNSPLHF.

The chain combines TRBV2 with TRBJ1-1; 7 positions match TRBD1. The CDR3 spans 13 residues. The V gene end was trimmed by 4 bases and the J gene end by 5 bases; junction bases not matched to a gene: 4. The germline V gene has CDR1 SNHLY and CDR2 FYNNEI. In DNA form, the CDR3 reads TGTGCCAGCAGTGTGTACAGGGGTACTGAAGCTTTCTTT. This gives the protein CASSVYRGTEAFF.

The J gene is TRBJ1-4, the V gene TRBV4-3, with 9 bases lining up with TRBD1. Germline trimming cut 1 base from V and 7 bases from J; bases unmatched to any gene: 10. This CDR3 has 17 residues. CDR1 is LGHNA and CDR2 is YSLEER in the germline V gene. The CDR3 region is CASSQAAGGTGSEKLFF. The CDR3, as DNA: TGCGCCAGCAGCCAAGCTGCCGGAGGGACAGGGAGTGAAAAACTGTTTTTT.

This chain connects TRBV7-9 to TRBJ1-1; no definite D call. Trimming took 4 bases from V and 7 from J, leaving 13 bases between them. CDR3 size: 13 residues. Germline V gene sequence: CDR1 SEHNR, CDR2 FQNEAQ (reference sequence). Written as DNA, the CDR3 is TGTGCCAGCAGCTCTCGAGGAACATATGAAGCTTTCTTT. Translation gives CASSSRGTYEAFF.

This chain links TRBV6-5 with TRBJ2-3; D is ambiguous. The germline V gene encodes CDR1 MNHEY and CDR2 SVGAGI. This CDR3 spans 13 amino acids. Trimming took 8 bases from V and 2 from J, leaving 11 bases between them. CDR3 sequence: CASHLELTDTQYF. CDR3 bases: TGTGCCAGCCACCTAGAGCTCACAGATACGCAGTATTTT.

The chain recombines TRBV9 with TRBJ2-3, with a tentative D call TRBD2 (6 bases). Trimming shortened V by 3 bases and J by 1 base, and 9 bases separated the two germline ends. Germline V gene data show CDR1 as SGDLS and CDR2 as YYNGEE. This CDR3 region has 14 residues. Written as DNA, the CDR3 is TGTGCCAGCAGCGACCCTAGCGGCACAGATACGCAGTATTTT. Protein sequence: CASSDPSGTDTQYF.

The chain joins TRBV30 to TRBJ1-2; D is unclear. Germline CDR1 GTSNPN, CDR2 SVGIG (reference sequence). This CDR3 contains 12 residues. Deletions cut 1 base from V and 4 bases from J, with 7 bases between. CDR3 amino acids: CAWSAGSYGYTF. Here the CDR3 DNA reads TGTGCCTGGAGTGCGGGAAGCTATGGCTACACCTTC.

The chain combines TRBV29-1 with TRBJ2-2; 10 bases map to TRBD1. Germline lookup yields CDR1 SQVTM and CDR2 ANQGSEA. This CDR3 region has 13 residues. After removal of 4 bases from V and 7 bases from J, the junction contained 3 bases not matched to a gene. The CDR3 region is CSVGDRGGGELFF. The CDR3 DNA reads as TGCAGCGTTGGGGACAGGGGTGGCGGGGAGCTGTTTTTT.

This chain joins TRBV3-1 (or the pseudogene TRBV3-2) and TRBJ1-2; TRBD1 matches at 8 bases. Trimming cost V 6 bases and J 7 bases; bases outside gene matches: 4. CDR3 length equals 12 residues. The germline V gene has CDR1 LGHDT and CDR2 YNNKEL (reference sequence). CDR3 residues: CASRYTGGGYTF. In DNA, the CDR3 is TGTGCCAGCAGATACACAGGGGGTGGCTACACCTTC.

The CDR3 spells CASSEGGFDTGELFF. CDR3 sequence (DNA): TGTGCCAGCAGCGAAGGGGGTTTTGACACCGGGGAGCTGTTTTTT. V and J are TRBV7-2 and TRBJ2-2; weak D call: TRBD1 (6 bases). Trimming left V 5 bases short and J 3 bases short, with 13 bases between. The length of the CDR3 is 15 residues. Germline V gene lookup returns CDR1 SGHTA and CDR2 FQGNSA.

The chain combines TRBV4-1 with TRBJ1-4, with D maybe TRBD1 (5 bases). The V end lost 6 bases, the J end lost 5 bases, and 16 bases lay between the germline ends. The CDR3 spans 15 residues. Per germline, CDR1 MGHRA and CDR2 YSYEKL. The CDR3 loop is CASRRPTGANEKLFF. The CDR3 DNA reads TGCGCCAGCAGGCGACCAACTGGGGCGAATGAAAAACTGTTTTTT.

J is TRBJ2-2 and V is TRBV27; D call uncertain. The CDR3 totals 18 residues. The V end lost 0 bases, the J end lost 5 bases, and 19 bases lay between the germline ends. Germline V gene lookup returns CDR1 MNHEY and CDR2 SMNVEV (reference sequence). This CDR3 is CASSLSLPVNRQTGELFF. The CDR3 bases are TGTGCCAGCAGTTTATCCCTGCCTGTCAATCGACAAACCGGGGAGCTGTTTTTT.

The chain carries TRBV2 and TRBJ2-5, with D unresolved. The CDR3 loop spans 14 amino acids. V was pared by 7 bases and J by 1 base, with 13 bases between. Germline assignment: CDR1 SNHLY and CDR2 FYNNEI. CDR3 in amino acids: CASNFNRAQETQYF. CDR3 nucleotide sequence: TGTGCCAGCAACTTCAACAGAGCCCAAGAGACCCAGTACTTC.

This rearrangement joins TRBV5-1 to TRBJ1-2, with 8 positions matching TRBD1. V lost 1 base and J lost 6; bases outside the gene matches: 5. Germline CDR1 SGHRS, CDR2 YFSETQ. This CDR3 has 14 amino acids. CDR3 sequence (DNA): TGCGCCAGCAGCTTGAACGGACAGGGAGATGGCTACACCTTC. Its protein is CASSLNGQGDGYTF.

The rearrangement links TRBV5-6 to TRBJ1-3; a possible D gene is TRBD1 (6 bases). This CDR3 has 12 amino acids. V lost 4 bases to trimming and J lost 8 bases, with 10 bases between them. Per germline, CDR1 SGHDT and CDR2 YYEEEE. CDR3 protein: CASSDRFDTIYF. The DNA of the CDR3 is TGTGCCAGCAGCGACAGGTTTGACACCATATATTTT.

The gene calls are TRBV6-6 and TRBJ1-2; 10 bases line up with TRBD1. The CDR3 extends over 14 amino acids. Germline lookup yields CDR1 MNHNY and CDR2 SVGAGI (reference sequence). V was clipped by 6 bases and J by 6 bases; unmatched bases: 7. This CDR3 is CASSVGQGSDGYTF. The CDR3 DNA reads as TGTGCCAGCAGCGTGGGACAGGGGAGCGATGGCTACACCTTC.